Below, one T cell receptor (beta chain) is given with its context. The antigen is undetermined. The data derive from a study of T cell responses to AZD1222 COVID-19 vaccine. Whole-study results and caveats: Among the donors, most were white British and more were female, and clonal diversity was possibly underestimated. Spike-wide coverage was observed for vaccine-associated CD4 TCRs, with dominant responses at 160-218 and 743-854.

V was clipped by 0 bases and J by 4 bases, with 10 bases between them. This CDR3 comprises 14 residues. CDR1 is SGDLS, CDR2 YYNGEE, per germline. The protocol was immunoSEQ multiplex PCR, while the TCRdb copy is restricted to in-frame clones and leaves out a portion. The sample lists roughly 120,000 clones, approximately 85% occurring once. Analysis merged second doses at about 4 or about 12 weeks. The clonotype comes from an adult who received the AZD1222 COVID-19 vaccine. This chain connects TRBV9 to TRBJ1-2; no firm D call. Sequencing was performed on peripheral blood, taken 28 days after the second AZD1222 dose. This chain's CDR3 is CASSVGRGTYGYTF. DNA for the CDR3: TGTGCCAGCAGCGTAGGACGGGGTACCTATGGCTACACCTTC.